The present T cell receptor (beta chain) was sequenced within a study of cytomegalovirus exposure and HLA in healthy donors. For the study at large: The 120 validation repertoires matched the 650 to 850 first-cohort repertoires in platform, a later analysis reported.

Separate from the approximately 700-subject first cohort was the approximately 130-subject validation cohort, to which the donors belonged. The method was immunoSEQ multiplex PCR; TCRdb's version includes in-frame clones alone and lacks a portion of them. The sample includes around 300,000 clones, 88% of them seen just once. After removal of 9 bases from V and 3 bases from J, the junction contained 7 bases not matched to a gene. The CDR3 totals 13 residues. Germline CDR1 reads LNHDA; CDR2 reads SQIVND (reference sequence). The rearrangement links TRBV19 to TRBJ2-5; 7 nucleotides line up with TRBD2. Material for sequencing was PBMCs. The source is a woman between 18 and 29 years old in good health and CMV-seronegative. In nucleotides, the CDR3 is TGTGCCAGCGCCGGGACTACAAAAGAGACCCAGTACTTC. This codes for CASAGTTKETQYF.